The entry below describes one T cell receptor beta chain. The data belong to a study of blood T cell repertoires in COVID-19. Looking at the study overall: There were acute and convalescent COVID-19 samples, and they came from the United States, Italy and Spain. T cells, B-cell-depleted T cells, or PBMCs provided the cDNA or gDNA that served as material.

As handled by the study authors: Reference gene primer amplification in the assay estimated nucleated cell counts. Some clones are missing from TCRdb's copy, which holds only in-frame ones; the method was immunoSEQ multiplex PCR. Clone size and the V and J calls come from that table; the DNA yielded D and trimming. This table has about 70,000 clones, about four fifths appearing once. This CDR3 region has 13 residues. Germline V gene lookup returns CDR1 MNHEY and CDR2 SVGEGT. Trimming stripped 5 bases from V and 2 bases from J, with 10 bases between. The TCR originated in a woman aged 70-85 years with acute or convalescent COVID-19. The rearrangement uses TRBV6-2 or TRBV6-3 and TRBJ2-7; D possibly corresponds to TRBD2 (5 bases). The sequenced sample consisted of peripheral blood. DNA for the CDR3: TGTGCCAGCAGTGGACGGGGTACCTACGAGCAGTACTTC. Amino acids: CASSGRGTYEQYF.